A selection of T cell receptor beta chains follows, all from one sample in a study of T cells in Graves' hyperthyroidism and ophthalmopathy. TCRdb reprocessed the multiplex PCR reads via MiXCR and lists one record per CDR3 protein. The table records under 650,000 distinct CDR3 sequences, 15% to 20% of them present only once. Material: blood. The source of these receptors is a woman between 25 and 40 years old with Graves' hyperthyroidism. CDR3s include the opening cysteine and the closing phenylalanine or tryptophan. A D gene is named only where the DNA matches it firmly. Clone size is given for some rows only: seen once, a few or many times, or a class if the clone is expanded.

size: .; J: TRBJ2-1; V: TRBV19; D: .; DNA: TGTGCCAGTAGTATAGTGGCGGGGCGGGGTGAGCAGTTCTTC; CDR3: CASSIVAGRGEQFF
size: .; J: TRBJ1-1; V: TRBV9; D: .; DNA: TGTGCCAGCAGCGTAAAGGAGGGCTGGACTGAAGCTTTCTTT; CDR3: CASSVKEGWTEAFF
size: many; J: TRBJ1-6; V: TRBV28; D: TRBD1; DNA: TGTGCCAGCAGTAGGGACAGGGGGAATTCACCCCTCCACTTT; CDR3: CASSRDRGNSPLHF
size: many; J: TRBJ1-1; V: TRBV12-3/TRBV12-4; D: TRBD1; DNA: TGTGCCAGCAGTTGGACAGGGTGGGCGAGCACTGAAGCTTTCTTT; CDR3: CASSWTGWASTEAFF
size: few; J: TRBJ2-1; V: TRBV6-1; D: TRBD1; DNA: TGTGCCAGCACTTCACTTCCGGGACAGGGGCAGGGGAATGAGCAGTTCTTC; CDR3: CASTSLPGQGQGNEQFF
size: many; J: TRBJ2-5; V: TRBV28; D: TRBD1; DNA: TGTGCCAGCAGTCGAAGGGACAGGGAAGAGACCCAGTACTTC; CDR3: CASSRRDREETQYF
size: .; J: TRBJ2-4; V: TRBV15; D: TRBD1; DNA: TGTGCCACCAGCAGTCCGGGACAGGGGGCGCTAGCCAAAAACATTCAGTACTTC; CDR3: CATSSPGQGALAKNIQYF
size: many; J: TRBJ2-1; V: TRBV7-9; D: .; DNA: TGTGCCAGCAGCTCAACATCCGACTCCGTTAACAATGAGCAGTTCTTC; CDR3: CASSSTSDSVNNEQFF
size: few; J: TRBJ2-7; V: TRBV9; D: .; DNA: TGTGCCAGCAGCGTAGGGGTGGGGTACGAGCAGTACTTC; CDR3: CASSVGVGYEQYF
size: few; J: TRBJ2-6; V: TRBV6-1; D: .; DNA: TGTGCCAGCAGTTTAACCTACCCCGGACAAGGCAACGTCCTGACTTTC; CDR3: CASSLTYPGQGNVLTF
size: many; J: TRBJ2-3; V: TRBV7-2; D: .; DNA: TGTGCCAGCAGCTTTACGGGACCCCGCACAGATACGCAGTATTTT; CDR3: CASSFTGPRTDTQYF
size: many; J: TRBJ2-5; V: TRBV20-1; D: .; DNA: TGCAGTGCTAGTCCAGGGGGAGGCCAAGAGACCCAGTACTTC; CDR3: CSASPGGGQETQYF
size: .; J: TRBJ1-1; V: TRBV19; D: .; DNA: TGTGCCAGTCCACCCCCCAGAGTTAACACTGAAGCTTTCTTT; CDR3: CASPPPRVNTEAFF
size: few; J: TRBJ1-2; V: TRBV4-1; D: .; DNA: TGCGCCAGCAGCCAAGGCCCCGGGCCCGCCGGTTATGGCTACACCTTC; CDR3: CASSQGPGPAGYGYTF
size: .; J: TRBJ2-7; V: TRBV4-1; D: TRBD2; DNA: TGCGCCAGCAGCCAAGTCGGGAGGGCTGACGAGCAGTACTTC; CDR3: CASSQVGRADEQYF
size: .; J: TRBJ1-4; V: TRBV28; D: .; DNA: TGTGCCAGCAGTGCTACCGGGACAATTGAAAAACTGTTTTTT; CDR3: CASSATGTIEKLFF
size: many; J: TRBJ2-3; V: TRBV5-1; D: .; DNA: TGCGCCAGCAGCTTGAAGGGTTTCGGAGATACGCAGTATTTT; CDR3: CASSLKGFGDTQYF
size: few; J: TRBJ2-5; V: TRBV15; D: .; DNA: TGTGCCACCTCCTCACCCCCGGGTGGTCAAGAGACCCAGTACTTC; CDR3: CATSSPPGGQETQYF
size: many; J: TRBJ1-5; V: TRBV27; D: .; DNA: TGTGCCAGCAGTCCGAAGGGGGTTAATCAGCCCCAGCATTTT; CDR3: CASSPKGVNQPQHF
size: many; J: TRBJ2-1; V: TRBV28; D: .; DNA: TGTGCCAGCAGTTTATTCCGGGACGGACCCTACAATGAGCAGTTCTTC; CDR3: CASSLFRDGPYNEQFF
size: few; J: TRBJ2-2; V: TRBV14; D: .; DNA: TGTGCCAGCAGCCAAGTTTACACTGATGCCGGGGAGCTGTTTTTT; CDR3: CASSQVYTDAGELFF
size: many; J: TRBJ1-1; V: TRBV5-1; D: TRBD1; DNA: TGCGCCAGCGGATGGGGGACAGTTGAAGCTTTCTTT; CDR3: CASGWGTVEAFF
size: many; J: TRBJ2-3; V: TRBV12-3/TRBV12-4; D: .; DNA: TGTGCCAGCAGCTTAAGGCAGAGCACAGATACGCAGTATTTT; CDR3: CASSLRQSTDTQYF
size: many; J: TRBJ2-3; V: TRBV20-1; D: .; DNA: TGCAGTGCTAGAGTCCCCCTAACCGATACGCAGTATTTT; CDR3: CSARVPLTDTQYF
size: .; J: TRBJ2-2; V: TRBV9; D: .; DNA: TGTGCCAGCAGCGGGGGGTTCCACACCGGGGAGCTGTTTTTT; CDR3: CASSGGFHTGELFF
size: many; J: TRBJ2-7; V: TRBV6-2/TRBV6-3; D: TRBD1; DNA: TGTGCCAGCAGATCCGCCGGGACAGGGGGGCACGAGCAGTACTTC; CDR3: CASRSAGTGGHEQYF
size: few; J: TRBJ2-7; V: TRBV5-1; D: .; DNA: TGCGCCAGCAGCTTGGCTGGTATGACAGGACGAAGGTCATGGCAGTACTTC; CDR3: CASSLAGMTGRRSWQYF
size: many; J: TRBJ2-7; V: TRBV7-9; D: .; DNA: TGTGCCAGCAGCTACCTCCGATCCGAGCAGTACTTC; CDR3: CASSYLRSEQYF
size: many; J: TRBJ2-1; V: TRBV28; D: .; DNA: TGTGCCAGCACTAGGCTTTACAATGAGCAGTTCTTC; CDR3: CASTRLYNEQFF
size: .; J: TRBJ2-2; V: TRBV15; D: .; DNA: TGTGCCACCAGCAGAGGAACAGTGAACACCGGGGAGCTGTTTTTT; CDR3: CATSRGTVNTGELFF
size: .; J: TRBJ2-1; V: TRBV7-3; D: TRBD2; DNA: TGTGCCAGCAGCCCCTACGTAGCGGGAGGTCCCCATGAGCAGTTCTTC; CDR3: CASSPYVAGGPHEQFF
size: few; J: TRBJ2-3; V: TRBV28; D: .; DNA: TGTGCCAGCAGTTCGATAATCACAGATACGCAGTATTTT; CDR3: CASSSIITDTQYF
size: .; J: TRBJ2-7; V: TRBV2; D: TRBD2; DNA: TGTGCCAGCATTCCAGCGGCGGGAGGGTCCTACGAGCAGTACTTC; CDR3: CASIPAAGGSYEQYF
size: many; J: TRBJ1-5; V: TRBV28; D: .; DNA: TGTGCCAGCCTGACCCCCGGCAATCAGCCCCAGCATTTT; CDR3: CASLTPGNQPQHF
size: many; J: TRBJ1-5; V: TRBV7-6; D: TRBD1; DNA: TGCGCCAGCAGCCCGGGGACAGTAAGCAATCAGCCCCAGCATTTT; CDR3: CASSPGTVSNQPQHF